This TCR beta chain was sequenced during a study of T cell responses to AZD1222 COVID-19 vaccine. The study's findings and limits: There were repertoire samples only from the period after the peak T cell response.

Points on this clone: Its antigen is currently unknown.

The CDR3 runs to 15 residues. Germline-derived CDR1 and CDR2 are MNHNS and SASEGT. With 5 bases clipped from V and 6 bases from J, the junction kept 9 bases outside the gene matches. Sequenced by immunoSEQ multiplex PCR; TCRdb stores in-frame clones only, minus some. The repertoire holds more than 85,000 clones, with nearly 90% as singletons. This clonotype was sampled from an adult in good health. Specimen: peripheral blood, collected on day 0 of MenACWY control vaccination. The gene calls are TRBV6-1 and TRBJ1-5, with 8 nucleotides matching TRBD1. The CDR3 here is CASSSPGTGGQPQHF. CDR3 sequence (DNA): TGTGCCAGCAGTTCCCCCGGGACAGGTGGTCAGCCCCAGCATTTT.